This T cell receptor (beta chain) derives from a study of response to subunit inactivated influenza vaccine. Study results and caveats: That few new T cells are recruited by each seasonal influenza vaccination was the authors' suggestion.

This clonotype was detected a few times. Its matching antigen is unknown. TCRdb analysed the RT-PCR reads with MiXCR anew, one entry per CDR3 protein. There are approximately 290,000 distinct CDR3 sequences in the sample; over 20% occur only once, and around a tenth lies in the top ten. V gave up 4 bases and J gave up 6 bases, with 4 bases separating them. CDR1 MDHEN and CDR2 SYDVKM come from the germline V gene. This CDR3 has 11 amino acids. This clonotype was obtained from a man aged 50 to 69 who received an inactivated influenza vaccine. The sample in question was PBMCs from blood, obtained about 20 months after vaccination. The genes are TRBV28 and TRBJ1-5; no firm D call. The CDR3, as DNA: TGTGCCAGCAGTTCAACTCAGCCCCAGCATTTT. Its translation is CASSSTQPQHF.